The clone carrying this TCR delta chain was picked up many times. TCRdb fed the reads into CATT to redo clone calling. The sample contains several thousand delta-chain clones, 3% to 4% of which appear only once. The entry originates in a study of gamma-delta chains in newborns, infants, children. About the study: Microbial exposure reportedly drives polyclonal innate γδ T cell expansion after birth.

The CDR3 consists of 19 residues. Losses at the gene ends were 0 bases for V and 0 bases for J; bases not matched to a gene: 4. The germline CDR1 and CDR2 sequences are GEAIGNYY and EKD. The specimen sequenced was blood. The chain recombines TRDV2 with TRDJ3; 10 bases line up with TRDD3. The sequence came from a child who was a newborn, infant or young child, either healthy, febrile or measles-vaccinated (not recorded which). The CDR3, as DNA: TGTGCCTGTGACACCTGGGGGATACAAGACTCCTGGGACACCCGACAGATGTTTTTC. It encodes CACDTWGIQDSWDTRQMFF.